This TCR beta chain was identified in a study of human T cells and chemical hapten exposure. Study context: While the approximately 23-week study was under way, patients received diphenylcyclopropenone on the scalp every week.

Each CDR3 protein gets one entry after TCRdb re-called the RACE reads with MiXCR. The sample has roughly 97,000 distinct CDR3 sequences; about 28% are singletons. Time point denoted: patch test 3, about 24 weeks after DPC sensitization. The sample's treatment: therapeutic diphenylcyclopropenone sensitization with weekly scalp DPC. This clonotype was counted between two and nine times. The germline V and J ends were trimmed by 1 base and 8 bases, with 16 bases remaining between them. CDR3 size: 15 residues. Germline V gene sequence: CDR1 SGHRS, CDR2 YFSETQ. This specimen consisted of whole blood, obtained in connection with sensitization to the hapten diphenylcyclopropenone (DPC). V gene TRBV5-1 combines with J gene TRBJ2-1, with D possibly being TRBD2 (6 bases). This clonotype was sampled from a man aged 40-50 years with alopecia areata. Some clones in this sample may be carry-over from other donors' samples. CDR3 region: CASSLSLTGADEQFF. In DNA form, the CDR3 reads TGCGCCAGCAGCTTGAGTTTAACGGGAGCTGATGAGCAGTTCTTC.